Listed below are T cell receptor beta chains from one sample, sequenced in a study of human T cells and chemical hapten exposure. TCRdb used MiXCR to reprocess the RACE reads, holding one entry per CDR3 protein. The data show over 35,000 distinct CDR3 sequences, 3% to 4% seen once. The specimen was whole blood, collected in connection with sensitization to the hapten diphenylcyclopropenone (DPC). Source of these receptors: a man aged 50 or older with alopecia areata. Some clones in this sample may be carry-over from other donors' samples. Each CDR3 is given with its conserved first and last residue. The D gene is left open where the match is weak. Clone size is not always given. Where it is, it says once, few, many or a class for expanded clones.

TRBV19	TRBD2	TRBJ2-3	many	CASTSTSGPRDTQYF	TGTGCCAGTACCTCGACTAGCGGCCCGAGGGATACGCAGTATTTT
TRBV7-2	TRBD2	TRBJ2-1	many	CASSLAGTSANEQFF	TGTGCCAGCAGCTTAGCCGGGACTAGCGCCAATGAGCAGTTCTTC
TRBV12-3/TRBV12-4	.	TRBJ1-2	many	CASSFRPVYGYTF	TGTGCCAGCAGTTTTAGGCCTGTCTATGGCTACACCTTC
TRBV13	.	TRBJ2-3	many	CASSLGRPNTDTQYF	TGTGCCAGCAGCTTAGGCCGACCTAACACAGATACGCAGTATTTT
TRBV12-3/TRBV12-4	.	TRBJ1-1	few	CASSLLSEAFF	TGTGCCAGCAGCCTCCTGTCTGAAGCTTTCTTT
TRBV20-1	.	TRBJ1-5	many	CSASTGLLNQPQHF	TGCAGTGCGAGTACAGGGTTACTCAATCAGCCCCAGCATTTT
TRBV6-5	.	TRBJ2-3	many	CASSYRDGSTDTQYF	TGTGCCAGCAGTTACCGGGACGGAAGCACAGATACGCAGTATTTT
TRBV28	.	TRBJ2-2	many	CASSFLQGNTGELFF	TGTGCCAGCAGTTTTCTACAGGGGAACACCGGGGAGCTGTTTTTT
TRBV3-1	TRBD2	TRBJ2-1	few	CASSSGTRGYNEQFF	TGTGCCAGCAGCTCCGGGACTAGAGGTTACAATGAGCAGTTCTTC
TRBV20-1	.	TRBJ2-7	many	CSAPITGYEQYF	TGCAGTGCCCCGATTACGGGGTACGAGCAGTACTTC
TRBV5-1	.	TRBJ1-4	.	CASSLGDQGREKLFF	TGCGCCAGCAGCTTGGGGGACCAGGGGCGAGAAAAACTGTTTTTT
TRBV12-3/TRBV12-4	.	TRBJ2-3	many	CASRGGRTFTDTQYF	TGTGCCAGCAGGGGGGGAAGGACCTTCACAGATACGCAGTATTTT
TRBV6-5	TRBD1	TRBJ1-4	many	CASSRTGSDEKLFF	TGTGCCAGCAGTCGGACAGGGTCTGATGAAAAACTGTTTTTT
TRBV28	.	TRBJ2-6	many	CASRQGAGANVLTF	TGTGCCAGCAGACAGGGAGCTGGGGCCAACGTCCTGACTTTC
TRBV25-1	.	TRBJ2-3	many	CASKQQATDTQYF	TGTGCCAGCAAACAACAGGCCACAGATACGCAGTATTTT
TRBV9	TRBD1	TRBJ1-1	many	CASSGTGDTEAFF	TGTGCCAGCAGCGGGACAGGGGATACTGAAGCTTTCTTT
TRBV10-3	TRBD1	TRBJ2-6	many	CAISPGQGSGANVLTF	TGTGCCATCAGTCCCGGACAGGGCTCTGGGGCCAACGTCCTGACTTTC
TRBV12-3/TRBV12-4	.	TRBJ1-1	many	CASLYMNTEAFF	TGTGCCAGTCTATACATGAACACTGAAGCTTTCTTT
TRBV20-1	.	TRBJ1-5	many	CSARDMDWGQPQHF	TGCAGTGCTAGAGATATGGATTGGGGACAGCCCCAGCATTTT
TRBV20-1	TRBD1	TRBJ2-5	many	CSARGSTGVGETQYF	TGCAGTGCTAGAGGGTCGACAGGGGTAGGGGAGACCCAGTACTTC
TRBV10-3	TRBD1	TRBJ2-6	many	CAIRSGTGVLGANVLTF	TGTGCCATCAGGTCCGGGACAGGGGTACTTGGGGCCAACGTCCTGACTTTC
TRBV15	TRBD2	TRBJ2-3	.	CATSRGLAGPTDTQYF	TGTGCCACCAGCAGAGGACTAGCGGGTCCCACAGATACGCAGTATTTT
TRBV4-1	.	TRBJ1-5	medium-sized	CASSQTKQGNNQPQHF	TGCGCCAGCAGCCAAACTAAGCAGGGGAACAATCAGCCCCAGCATTTT
TRBV18	TRBD1	TRBJ2-3	many	CASRDSVSTDTQYF	TGTGCCAGTCGGGACAGCGTAAGCACAGATACGCAGTATTTT
TRBV7-9	TRBD2	TRBJ2-5	many	CASSELAGQETQYF	TGTGCCAGCAGCGAACTAGCGGGCCAAGAGACCCAGTACTTC
TRBV20-1	.	TRBJ2-7	many	CSARGGVEQYF	TGCAGTGCTAGAGGGGGGGTCGAGCAGTACTTC
TRBV7-2	.	TRBJ1-2	few	CASSLTVPNYGYTF	TGTGCCAGCAGCTTGACAGTTCCTAACTATGGCTACACCTTC
TRBV18	.	TRBJ2-4	many	CASFPDGGGLGAKNIQYF	TGTGCCAGCTTTCCCGACGGCGGAGGGTTAGGGGCCAAAAACATTCAGTACTTC
TRBV4-1	.	TRBJ1-1	many	CASSQDQMGEAFF	TGCGCCAGCAGCCAAGATCAGATGGGTGAAGCTTTCTTT
TRBV2	.	TRBJ1-5	many	CASSSRVAQPQHF	TGTGCCAGCAGTTCCAGGGTGGCTCAGCCCCAGCATTTT
TRBV18	.	TRBJ1-6	few	CASSPPDIGRGMVSPLHF	TGTGCCAGCTCACCACCGGATATAGGCCGAGGGATGGTTTCACCCCTCCACTTT
TRBV30	.	TRBJ1-2	many	CAWSITGPLAYGYTF	TGTGCCTGGAGTATCACAGGGCCCTTGGCCTATGGCTACACCTTC
TRBV5-1	TRBD1	TRBJ2-1	many	CASSMGQGTGEGFF	TGCGCCAGCAGCATGGGACAGGGAACGGGTGAGGGGTTCTTC
TRBV7-9	.	TRBJ2-3	many	CASSPFWGRSSNTQYF	TGTGCCAGCAGCCCGTTTTGGGGGCGGTCTTCGAATACGCAGTATTTT
TRBV5-1	.	TRBJ2-1	many	CASSFSGTVNEQFF	TGCGCCAGCAGCTTTTCCGGGACTGTTAATGAGCAGTTCTTC
TRBV3-1	.	TRBJ1-2	many	CASSQDWATSNYGYTF	TGTGCCAGCAGCCAAGATTGGGCAACCTCTAACTATGGCTACACCTTC
TRBV7-8	TRBD2	TRBJ2-3	many	CASHSGNTDTQYF	TGTGCCAGCCATAGCGGGAACACAGATACGCAGTATTTT
TRBV28	.	TRBJ2-1	many	CASSLSHYNEQFF	TGTGCCAGCAGTTTATCGCATTACAATGAGCAGTTCTTC
TRBV30	.	TRBJ2-5	many	CAWRYGGDVETQYF	TGTGCCTGGAGGTATGGAGGAGACGTGGAGACCCAGTACTTC
TRBV2	.	TRBJ1-5	many	CASSRDTSQPQHF	TGTGCCAGCAGTAGGGACACTAGTCAGCCCCAGCATTTT
TRBV6-5	.	TRBJ2-6	many	CASSYSSLGWGANVLTF	TGTGCCAGCAGTTACTCGAGTCTTGGGTGGGGGGCCAACGTCCTGACTTTC
TRBV28	.	TRBJ2-2	many	CASSLFNTGELFF	TGTGCCAGCAGTCTTTTCAACACCGGGGAGCTGTTTTTT
TRBV28	.	TRBJ1-1	many	CASSREGRNTEAFF	TGTGCCAGCAGTCGTGAGGGGAGGAACACTGAAGCTTTCTTT
TRBV24-1	.	TRBJ1-5	many	CATSGASNQPQHF	TGTGCCACCAGTGGGGCGTCCAATCAGCCCCAGCATTTT
TRBV2	.	TRBJ1-5	many	CASRGIQGRDQPQHF	TGTGCCAGCAGGGGAATACAGGGACGCGATCAGCCCCAGCATTTT
TRBV3-1	TRBD2	TRBJ2-1	many	CASSQDSIAGLGHEQFF	TGTGCCAGCAGCCAAGATTCCATAGCGGGATTAGGCCATGAGCAGTTCTTC
TRBV24-1	.	TRBJ2-2	many	CATSEAGATGELFF	TGTGCCACCAGTGAGGCCGGGGCCACCGGGGAGCTGTTTTTT
TRBV6-1	.	TRBJ2-3	many	CASTSGSTDTQYF	TGTGCCAGCACATCCGGGAGCACAGATACGCAGTATTTT
TRBV5-1	.	TRBJ2-7	.	CASSLEGRLSYEQYF	TGCGCCAGCAGCTTGGAAGGCAGGCTATCCTACGAGCAGTACTTC
TRBV29-1	TRBD1	TRBJ2-7	many	CSVVNRGLVYEQYF	TGCAGCGTTGTAAACAGGGGGTTGGTCTACGAGCAGTACTTC
TRBV4-1	.	TRBJ2-4	many	CASSQDSAPSVGIIQYF	TGCGCCAGCAGCCAAGACTCGGCCCCTAGCGTTGGCATAATTCAGTACTTC
TRBV6-5	.	TRBJ2-2	many	CASSYSMGGELFF	TGTGCCAGCAGTTACTCTATGGGAGGGGAGCTGTTTTTT